The entry below describes one T cell receptor (beta chain). Its antigen is not known. Germline CDR1 SGDLS, CDR2 YYNGEE. V was trimmed by 0 bases and J by 4 bases, leaving 10 bases between them. The CDR3 is 15 residues long. The data were taken from a study of T-cell memory formation after mild COVID-19. Study outcomes and limitations: CD4+ bias marked clones expanding day 15 to 37, unlike balanced contracting clones.

The authors produced TCR alpha and TCR beta cDNA libraries with sample barcodes and UMIs by 5'RACE using constant-segment primers. Via MiXCR, TCRdb re-called the 5' RACE reads, giving one row per CDR3 protein. Of about 350,000 distinct CDR3 sequences listed, roughly 13% are singletons. This sequence originates from a man aged 18 to 30 who had mild COVID-19 (a few samples of this study predate the infection). Cell type and time point are not known. Material for sequencing was PBMCs or a T cell subset sorted from them (not recorded which). The chain has TRBV9 and TRBJ2-2; D not certain. This chain's CDR3 is CASSVDALFTGELFF. The CDR3 DNA reads as TGTGCCAGCAGCGTAGATGCGTTGTTCACCGGGGAGCTGTTTTTT.